What follows are 29 T cell receptor beta chains derived from one specimen sequenced in a study of T cells after yellow fever vaccination. One entry per CDR3 protein results from TCRdb running MiXCR on the 5' RACE reads. The sample holds more than 90,000 distinct CDR3 sequences, 6.5% to 9% seen once. The sample was CD4+ T cells sorted from PBMCs, taken roughly 47 days after the first yellow fever vaccination. The receptors stem from a man between 18 and 29 years old who received the YFV17D yellow fever vaccine.

This clonotype was picked up many times. V is TRBV10-3 and J is TRBJ2-3, with TRBD1 identical over 7 bases. The CDR3 runs 12 residues. CDR1 is ENHRY and CDR2 is SYGVKD in the germline V gene. V shed 6 bases, J shed 4 bases, and the junction held 1 base outside the gene matches. The CDR3 sequence: CAISTGADTQYF. The CDR3 nucleotides are TGTGCCATCAGCACAGGGGCAGATACGCAGTATTTT.

This clonotype was found many times. The chain combines TRBV7-9 with TRBJ2-6; D is possibly TRBD1 (6 bases). The CDR3 totals 15 residues. V lost 5 bases to trimming and J lost 4 bases, with 12 bases between them. CDR1 is SEHNR, CDR2 FQNEAQ, per germline (reference sequence). The CDR3 region has the DNA TGTGCCAGCAGCAAACAGGGCGGGGGGGCCAACGTCCTGACTTTC. Its protein is CASSKQGGGANVLTF.

The table lists this clonotype with many counts. The gene calls are TRBV11-2 and TRBJ2-5; 12 bases match TRBD2. The CDR3 contains 15 residues. The trim removed 5 bases at V and 5 bases at J, leaving 6 bases unmatched. The germline V gene has CDR1 SGHAT and CDR2 FQNNGV. The CDR3 spells CASSQTSGGGETQYF. The CDR3 bases are TGTGCCAGCAGCCAGACTAGCGGGGGTGGTGAGACCCAGTACTTC.

This clonotype came up many times. The gene calls are TRBV5-1 and TRBJ2-5; D may be TRBD2 (5 bases). Germline lookup yields CDR1 SGHRS and CDR2 YFSETQ. This CDR3 has 13 amino acids. Trimming stripped 6 bases from V and 5 bases from J, with 14 bases between. CDR3 protein: CASNPRTGETQYF. For the CDR3, the DNA is TGCGCCAGCAACCCGAGGACTGGCGAGACCCAGTACTTC. Variable domain in full (rest from reference TRBV5-1 and TRBJ2-5): KAGVTQTPRYLIKTRGQQVTLSCSPISGHRSVSWYQQTPGQGLQFLFEYFSETQRNKGNFPGRFSGRQFSNSRSEMNVSTLELGDSALYLCASNPRTGETQYFGPGTRLLVL.

Ten or more counts support this clonotype. This chain joins TRBV2 and TRBJ1-2; D is uncertain. Trimming removed 3 bases at V and 3 bases at J, with 11 bases between. Germline assignment: CDR1 SNHLY and CDR2 FYNNEI. This CDR3 comprises 14 residues. CDR3 nucleotides: TGTGCCAGCAGTGAGGGGTTCTTAGACTATGGCTACACCTTC. Translation: CASSEGFLDYGYTF.

This clonotype was counted at least ten times. The rearrangement links TRBV5-1 to TRBJ1-1; a weak D match, TRBD1 (5 bases). The V gene lost 2 bases and the J gene lost 1 base, with 12 bases spanning the gap. The CDR3 consists of 15 residues. Germline loops: CDR1 SGHRS, CDR2 YFSETQ. CDR3 loop: CASSFHKRGNTEAFF. For the CDR3, the DNA is TGCGCCAGCAGCTTTCATAAGAGGGGGAACACTGAAGCTTTCTTT.

This clonotype was seen a few times. Given a much more abundant clone one base away, this may be a read error. The rearrangement joins TRBV27 to TRBJ2-2; tentative D call: TRBD1 (6 bases). Germline assignment: CDR1 MNHEY and CDR2 SMNVEV (reference sequence). The CDR3 sequence is 17 residues long. The CDR3 sequence: CVSSSPETGMGGGELFF. The CDR3 bases are TGTGTCAGCAGTTCGCCGGAAACAGGGATGGGCGGCGGGGAGCTGTTTTTT.

This clonotype came up many times. The chain has TRBV5-1 and TRBJ2-7, with 9 bases lining up with TRBD1. Unmatched junction bases numbered 14, after V lost 4 bases and J lost 9 bases. The CDR3 is made up of 15 amino acids. The germline gives CDR1 SGHRS, CDR2 YFSETQ. Here the CDR3 DNA reads TGCGCCAGCAGCCTGGACAGGGGAGGCCTTGGGGGGCAGTACTTC. Its translation is CASSLDRGGLGGQYF.

About this clonotype itself: Being one base from a much bigger clone, this may be a read error. V gene TRBV7-2 combines with J gene TRBJ2-3; D is unclear. Germline V gene data show CDR1 as SGHTA and CDR2 as FQGNSA. The CDR3 loop spans 12 amino acids. CDR3 residues: CASSLVCEPFRF. Here the CDR3 DNA reads TGTGCCAGCAGCTTAGTTTGCGAGCCCTTCCGTTTT.

Many counts were recorded for this clonotype. V and J are TRBV27 and TRBJ1-1; 9 bases are shared with TRBD1. The germline CDR1 and CDR2 sequences are MNHEY and SMNVEV (reference sequence). The CDR3 has 15 residues. V was pared by 5 bases and J by 0 bases, with 4 bases of the junction left unmatched. CDR3 sequence (DNA): TGTGCCAGCAGTCACAGGGGGCTAGTGAACACTGAAGCTTTCTTT. As protein: CASSHRGLVNTEAFF.

This clonotype was seen many times. The rearrangement uses TRBV7-9 and TRBJ1-2; 7 positions match TRBD1. Unmatched junction bases numbered 12, after V lost 5 bases and J lost 0 bases. Germline CDR1 reads SEHNR; CDR2 reads FQNEAQ (reference sequence). CDR3 length: 17 residues. The chain's CDR3 is CASSTRWDSLANYGYTF. DNA for the CDR3: TGTGCCAGCAGCACAAGATGGGACAGCTTAGCTAACTATGGCTACACCTTC.

This clonotype was seen ten or more times. The rearrangement uses TRBV27 and TRBJ2-5, with D tentatively TRBD1 (6 bases). Trimming shortened V by 6 bases and J by 6 bases, and 11 bases separated the two germline ends. This CDR3 has 12 amino acids. Germline CDR1 reads MNHEY; CDR2 reads SMNVEV (reference sequence). The CDR3 DNA reads as TGTGCCAGCAGCCTAACAGGGAAGACCCAGTACTTC. It translates to CASSLTGKTQYF.

At least ten counts were recorded for this clonotype. The chain combines TRBV10-3 with TRBJ2-3, with D tentatively TRBD2 (5 bases). V was trimmed by 2 bases and J by 2 bases, leaving 8 bases between them. Per the germline V gene, CDR1 is ENHRY and CDR2 is SYGVKD. This CDR3 region has 14 residues. The CDR3 DNA follows: TGTGCCATCAGTGAGCGGGGTGACACAGATACGCAGTATTTT. Translating it yields CAISERGDTDTQYF.

This clonotype was recorded at least ten times. The chain combines TRBV20-1 with TRBJ2-3; possibly TRBD2 for D (6 bases). The germline V gene has CDR1 DFQATT and CDR2 SNEGSKA (reference sequence). Between the trimmed V and J ends, which lost 3 bases and 2 bases, there was a span of 12 bases. The CDR3 totals 14 residues. The CDR3 is CSARASEVTDTQYF. The DNA of the CDR3 is TGCAGTGCTAGGGCTAGCGAGGTCACAGATACGCAGTATTTT.

V is TRBV5-1 and J is TRBJ2-7, with D possibly matching TRBD1 (6 bases). The CDR3 is made up of 16 amino acids. V was pared by 0 bases and J by 0 bases, with 13 bases between. Looked up from germline, CDR1 is SGHRS and CDR2 is YFSETQ. The CDR3 DNA sequence: TGCGCCAGCAGCTTGGGGGCTGGGGACAACTCCTACGAGCAGTACTTC. Protein product: CASSLGAGDNSYEQYF.

This clonotype was picked up many times. The rearrangement links TRBV5-1 to TRBJ2-5; TRBD2 agrees at 8 bases. V gave up 0 bases and J gave up 4 bases; unmatched junction bases: 5. This CDR3 is 15 amino acids long. Germline assignment: CDR1 SGHRS and CDR2 YFSETQ. The CDR3, as DNA: TGCGCCAGCAGCTTGGACAGCGGGGGACTAGAGACCCAGTACTTC. It translates to CASSLDSGGLETQYF.

This clonotype was recorded a few times. V usage is TRBV18 and J usage is TRBJ1-1; a weak D match, TRBD1 (5 bases). Trimming left V 5 bases short and J 5 bases short, with 9 bases between. The CDR3 consists of 12 residues. Germline values: CDR1 KGHSH, CDR2 LQKENI. The CDR3 spells CASSEGRTEAFF. DNA for the CDR3: TGTGCCAGCTCAGAGGGGCGGACTGAAGCTTTCTTT.

On this clonotype: One base away lies a much larger clone, so this may be a sequencing read error. This chain links TRBV4-2 with TRBJ2-7; D might be TRBD2 (5 bases). Per the germline V gene, CDR1 is LGHNA and CDR2 is YNFKEQ. Trimming left V 1 base short and J 2 bases short, with 9 bases between. CDR3 size: 14 residues. The CDR3 bases are TGTGCCAGCAGCCAAGGGAGGTTTCCCTACGAGCAGTACTTC. It is translated as CASSQGRFPYEQYF.

This clonotype was counted between two and nine times. The V call is TRBV5-1, the J call TRBJ2-2; the D gene could be TRBD1 or TRBD2 (6 bases each). Germline V gene lookup returns CDR1 SGHRS and CDR2 YFSETQ. This CDR3 is built from 15 residues. Trimming removed 2 bases at V and 5 bases at J, with 13 bases between. Here the CDR3 DNA reads TGCGCCAGCAGCTTCTGGCGGGGACAAACCGGGGAGCTGTTTTTT. Translating it yields CASSFWRGQTGELFF. Complete variable domain (other parts from reference TRBV5-1 and TRBJ2-2): KAGVTQTPRYLIKTRGQQVTLSCSPISGHRSVSWYQQTPGQGLQFLFEYFSETQRNKGNFPGRFSGRQFSNSRSEMNVSTLELGDSALYLCASSFWRGQTGELFFGEGSRLTVL.

Concerning this clonotype itself: Given a much more abundant clone one base away, this may be a read error. V and J are TRBV20-1 and TRBJ2-3; perhaps TRBD1 as D (6 bases). Germline V lookup: CDR1 DFQATT, CDR2 SNEGSKA (reference sequence). V lost 6 bases to trimming and J lost 6 bases, with 19 bases between them. The CDR3 covers 14 residues. CDR3 sequence: CSAVPVQGSDTQYF. CDR3 bases: TGCAGTGCCGTCCCGGTACAGGGTTCGGATACGCAGTATTTT.

In this sample, this clonotype turned up many times. The chain recombines TRBV10-3 with TRBJ2-3; 10 bases line up with TRBD1. V trimming: 7 bases; J trimming: 0 bases; junction bases outside the gene matches: 4. The CDR3 runs to 15 residues. Looked up from germline, CDR1 is ENHRY and CDR2 is SYGVKD. The CDR3 sequence: CAINMDRGSTDTQYF. The DNA of the CDR3 is TGTGCCATCAACATGGACAGGGGGAGCACAGATACGCAGTATTTT.

The chain uses TRBV20-1 and TRBJ1-5; D may be TRBD1 (5 bases). Germline assignment: CDR1 DFQATT and CDR2 SNEGSKA (reference sequence). This CDR3 is 16 amino acids long. Deletions cut 5 bases from V and 6 bases from J, with 23 bases between. CDR3 DNA sequence: TGCAGTGCTCCCTCCCAGGGATCGGGGTTGGGTCAGCCCCAGCATTTT. Its protein product is CSAPSQGSGLGQPQHF.

At least ten counts were recorded for this clonotype. The rearrangement links TRBV12-3 or TRBV12-4 to TRBJ1-1, with 8 positions matching TRBD1. With V trimmed by 1 base and J by 8 bases, 3 bases remained unmatched. CDR3 size: 13 residues. As DNA, the CDR3 is TGTGCCAGCAGTTTAGGGGGACAGGTCGAAGCTTTCTTT. Its translation: CASSLGGQVEAFF.

This clonotype was seen many times. This chain connects TRBV5-6 to TRBJ1-1, with a possible D match to TRBD1 (5 bases). From germline, CDR1 is SGHDT and CDR2 YYEEEE. V lost 4 bases and J 4 bases, leaving 11 bases between the germline ends. CDR3 length equals 13 residues. CDR3 residues: CASSRRAGTEAFF. DNA for the CDR3: TGTGCCAGCAGCCGCAGGGCCGGCACTGAAGCTTTCTTT. Variable domain in full (rest from reference TRBV5-6 and TRBJ1-1): DAGVTQSPTHLIKTRGQQVTLRCSPKSGHDTVSWYQQALGQGPQFIFQYYEEEERQRGNFPDRFSGHQFPNYSSELNVNALLLGDSALYLCASSRRAGTEAFFGQGTRLTVV.

At least ten counts were recorded for this clonotype. The chain combines TRBV4-1 with TRBJ1-1, with D possibly being TRBD1 (5 bases). Germline V gene lookup returns CDR1 MGHRA and CDR2 YSYEKL. The ends were cut back, 1 base at V and 4 bases at J, with 19 bases in the middle. CDR3 size: 17 residues. CDR3 DNA sequence: TGCGCCAGCAGCCAAGGTTTGGCAGGGAGTAGAGGCACTGAAGCTTTCTTT. This codes for CASSQGLAGSRGTEAFF.

This clonotype was seen many times. V and J are TRBV7-9 and TRBJ2-7; D uncertain. Germline CDR1 reads SEHNR; CDR2 reads FQNEAQ (reference sequence). There are 14 residues in the CDR3. V gave up 4 bases and J gave up 3 bases, with 13 bases separating them. For the CDR3, the DNA is TGTGCCAGCAGCTCCTCCGGATCCCACTACGAGCAGTACGTC. Translated: CASSSSGSHYEQYV.

Worth noting for this clonotype: A much bigger clone sits one base away, suggesting this may be a read error. V gene TRBV2 combines with J gene TRBJ1-2; D is ambiguous. V was shortened by 10 bases and J by 4 bases, with 16 bases between the two germline ends. CDR3 length: 13 residues. Germline V gives CDR1 SNHLY, CDR2 FYNNEI. This CDR3 reads CATYRRTLYGYTF. DNA of the CDR3: TGTGCCACCTACCGCAGGACCCTCTATGGCTACACCTTC.

This clonotype was detected ten times or more. The chain combines TRBV5-1 with TRBJ1-4, with a tentative D call TRBD1 (6 bases). The CDR3 runs 15 residues. In germline, CDR1 is SGHRS, CDR2 YFSETQ. V was cut by 5 bases and J by 1 base, with 12 bases left in between. The CDR3 loop is CASRQPRGTNEKLFF. CDR3 sequence (DNA): TGCGCCAGCAGGCAACCCAGGGGAACTAATGAAAAACTGTTTTTT.

This clonotype appeared many times. V is TRBV2 and J is TRBJ2-7, with a tentative D call TRBD1 (5 bases). Trimming stripped 3 bases from V and 4 bases from J, with 7 bases between. The germline gives CDR1 SNHLY, CDR2 FYNNEI. This CDR3 is 12 amino acids long. The CDR3 region is CASSESGYEQYV. CDR3 nucleotide sequence: TGTGCCAGCAGTGAGTCAGGGTACGAGCAGTACGTC.